The 27 T cell receptor beta chains reported below all come from one sample, sequenced in a study of control samples from healthy donors and cancer patients. TCRdb's table, derived via immunoSEQ multiplex PCR, lists solely in-frame clones and lacks some. This table holds approximately 170,000 clones, 80% to 95% found once. Sequenced: blood. These receptors originate from a woman aged 55-69 years in good health.

This chain links TRBV6-5 with TRBJ2-7, with TRBD1 matching over 9 bases. Germline V CDR1 and CDR2: MNHEY, SVGAGI. The length of the CDR3 is 14 residues. V was clipped by 5 bases and J by 2 bases; unmatched bases: 4. This chain's CDR3 is CASSRTGVPYEQYF. CDR3 bases: TGTGCCAGCAGTCGGACAGGGGTTCCCTACGAGCAGTACTTC.

This clone was observed a handful of times. The chain combines TRBV6-4 with TRBJ1-5; no reliable D call. V shed 5 bases and J shed 6 bases, with 11 bases lying between them. The germline gives CDR1 MRHNA, CDR2 SNTAGT. This CDR3 spans 13 amino acids. The CDR3 here is CASSSTSGQPQHF. The CDR3 bases are TGTGCCAGCAGTTCGACTTCTGGTCAGCCCCAGCATTTT.

The V gene is TRBV30, the J gene TRBJ2-3; 11 nucleotides align to TRBD2. V lost 6 bases, J lost 4 bases, and 3 bases stayed unmatched. CDR3 size: 13 residues. Germline-derived CDR1 and CDR2 are GTSNPN and SVGIG (reference sequence). The CDR3 region is CACSSGGPDTQYF. For the CDR3, the DNA is TGTGCCTGTTCTAGCGGGGGGCCAGATACGCAGTATTTT.

V gene TRBV7-9 combines with J gene TRBJ1-1; no firm D call. Germline CDR1 reads SEHNR; CDR2 reads FQNEAQ (reference sequence). The CDR3 extends over 12 amino acids. V was pared by 7 bases and J by 4 bases, with 10 bases between. The CDR3: CASTLGGTEAFF. CDR3 DNA sequence: TGTGCCAGCACCCTGGGAGGCACTGAAGCTTTCTTT.

CDR3 residues: CASRNQGALYNEQFF. The CDR3 coding sequence is TGTGCCAGCAGAAACCAGGGGGCCCTCTACAATGAGCAGTTCTTC. The rearrangement uses TRBV7-2 and TRBJ2-1, with 8 bases identical to TRBD1. V shed 6 bases and J 3 bases; nucleotides not matched to a gene: 7. This CDR3 has 15 residues. Germline V gene data show CDR1 as SGHTA and CDR2 as FQGNSA.

This clone has a single count. The rearrangement uses TRBV5-1 and TRBJ1-2; D might be TRBD1 (6 bases). Germline lookup yields CDR1 SGHRS and CDR2 YFSETQ. The CDR3 runs to 14 residues. Between the trimmed V and J ends, which lost 4 bases and 7 bases, there was a span of 17 bases. The CDR3 sequence is CASSEVPGAAGYTF. CDR3 in DNA: TGCGCCAGCAGCGAGGTACCAGGGGCCGCTGGCTACACCTTC.

The chain couples TRBV6-5 to TRBJ1-5; tentatively, D is TRBD1 (5 bases). Germline V gives CDR1 MNHEY, CDR2 SVGAGI. With 5 bases removed from V and 2 bases from J, the gap between germline ends came to 10 bases. The CDR3 sequence is 14 residues long. In DNA form, the CDR3 reads TGTGCCAGCAGTCTGGGGGTCGGCAATCAGCCCCAGCATTTT. It yields the protein CASSLGVGNQPQHF.

The chain has TRBV3-1 (or the pseudogene TRBV3-2) and TRBJ2-3, with TRBD2 matching over 9 bases. Germline V gene lookup returns CDR1 LGHDT and CDR2 YNNKEL (reference sequence). V dropped 4 bases and J dropped 0; count of bases not matched to a gene: 11. The length of the CDR3 is 18 residues. CDR3 amino acids: CASSPGLARVRSTDTQYF. The CDR3, as DNA: TGTGCCAGCAGCCCCGGACTAGCGCGGGTAAGAAGCACAGATACGCAGTATTTT.

This clone was seen just once. The chain recombines TRBV2 with TRBJ1-5, with TRBD1 as a possible D gene (5 bases). V lost 8 bases and J 3 bases, leaving 17 bases between the germline ends. Germline CDR1 and CDR2: SNHLY and FYNNEI. The CDR3 sequence is 15 residues long. This CDR3 reads CASQDGGANNQPQHF. CDR3 bases: TGTGCCAGCCAAGACGGCGGGGCAAACAATCAGCCCCAGCATTTT.

This sequence joins TRBV5-1 and TRBJ1-1; tentatively, D is TRBD1 (5 bases). The CDR3 sequence is 14 residues long. The V and J ends lost 3 bases and 8 bases respectively, with 17 bases between them. Germline-derived CDR1 and CDR2 are SGHRS and YFSETQ. The DNA for the CDR3 is TGCGCCAGCAGCTCCTACCCCGAGAGACAGGAAGCTTTCTTT. Its translation: CASSSYPERQEAFF.

The chain combines TRBV5-8 with TRBJ1-2; 8 nucleotides line up with TRBD1. CDR1 SGHTS and CDR2 YDEGEE come from the germline V gene. The CDR3 totals 14 residues. Trimming cost V 4 bases and J 7 bases; bases outside gene matches: 9. The DNA for the CDR3 is TGTGCCAGCAGCCCTGGACAGGGCTGGGGTGGCTACACCTTC. As protein: CASSPGQGWGGYTF.

This clone was counted once. The J gene is TRBJ1-5, the V gene TRBV6-5; 8 nucleotides agree with TRBD1. The CDR3 has 15 amino acids. Looked up from germline, CDR1 is MNHEY and CDR2 is SVGAGI. With V trimmed by 6 bases and J by 5 bases, 9 bases remained unmatched. The CDR3 bases are TGTGCCAGCAGACCAGGACAGGGAGCATATCAGCCCCAGCATTTT. It is translated as CASRPGQGAYQPQHF.

The V gene is TRBV10-3, the J gene TRBJ2-3; no firm D call. The germline V gene encodes CDR1 ENHRY and CDR2 SYGVKD. V was cut by 4 bases and J by 5 bases, with 4 bases left in between. The CDR3 covers 11 residues. This CDR3 reads CAISVRDTQYF. Written as DNA, the CDR3 is TGTGCCATCAGTGTGCGAGATACGCAGTATTTT.

This chain joins TRBV5-4 and TRBJ2-5; no clear D. There are 13 residues in the CDR3. Trimming removed 4 bases from V and 5 bases from J, with 12 bases in between. CDR1 and CDR2 (germline): SGHNT, YYREEE (reference sequence). The CDR3 coding sequence is TGTGCCAGCAGCCTCCAGCATGGGGAGACCCAGTACTTC. Translation gives CASSLQHGETQYF.

The V gene is TRBV27, the J gene TRBJ2-2; D is undetermined. Germline CDR1 and CDR2: MNHEY and SMNVEV (reference sequence). The CDR3 covers 11 residues. V was clipped by 11 bases and J by 7 bases, with 11 bases between them. CDR3 protein: CAFNLHGELFF. Written as DNA, the CDR3 is TGTGCCTTTAACCTCCACGGGGAGCTGTTTTTT.

V is TRBV4-3 and J is TRBJ1-2; D possibly corresponds to TRBD1 (5 bases). Per the germline V gene, CDR1 is LGHNA and CDR2 is YSLEER. The CDR3 covers 16 residues. The germline V and J ends were trimmed by 0 bases and 4 bases, with 15 bases remaining between them. The CDR3 bases are TGCGCCAGCAGCCAAGAGTCCCTCGGGGCGAGCTATGGCTACACCTTC. This gives the protein CASSQESLGASYGYTF.

The chain links TRBV5-1 to TRBJ1-1; D is unresolved. Germline CDR1 is SGHRS and CDR2 is YFSETQ. Trimming pared 5 bases from V and 1 base from J, leaving 18 bases between. The CDR3 has 16 amino acids. The CDR3, as DNA: TGCGCCAGCAGTATAGAGGGAAGCGGAGCGAACACTGAAGCTTTCTTT. The encoded protein is CASSIEGSGANTEAFF.

The CDR3 DNA reads TGTGCCAGCAGCCCCGGACCGATGAACACTGAAGCTTTCTTT. Protein sequence: CASSPGPMNTEAFF. This chain uses TRBV7-2 with TRBJ1-1; D gene uncertain. The CDR3 extends over 14 amino acids. V lost 5 bases and J 0 bases, leaving 10 bases between the germline ends. Germline values: CDR1 SGHTA, CDR2 FQGNSA. The full variable domain, in which reference TRBV7-2 and TRBJ1-1 provide the parts outside the CDR3, is GAGVSQSPSNKVTEKGKDVELRCDPISGHTALYWYRQSLGQGLEFLIYFQGNSAPDKSGLPSDRFSAERTGGSVSTLTIQRTQQEDSAVYLCASSPGPMNTEAFFGQGTRLTVV.

The chain joins TRBV27 to TRBJ2-1, with 9 bases that match TRBD1. Unmatched junction bases numbered 7, after V lost 3 bases and J lost 7 bases. In germline, CDR1 is MNHEY, CDR2 SMNVEV (reference sequence). This CDR3 region has 15 residues. The CDR3 spells CASSFWDRVTNEQFF. The DNA of the CDR3 is TGTGCCAGCAGTTTTTGGGACAGGGTAACGAATGAGCAGTTCTTC.

The chain joins TRBV18 to TRBJ2-3; 7 nucleotides agree with TRBD1. Germline V CDR1 and CDR2: KGHSH, LQKENI. The trim removed 5 bases at V and 4 bases at J, leaving 12 bases unmatched. The CDR3 has 16 residues. The CDR3 loop is CASSVYRGVSPDTQYF. The CDR3 DNA reads as TGTGCCAGCTCAGTATACAGGGGAGTAAGCCCAGATACGCAGTATTTT. Supplemented by reference TRBV18 and TRBJ2-3, the full variable domain reads NAGVMQNPRHLVRRRGQEARLRCSPMKGHSHVYWYRQLPEEGLKFMVYLQKENIIDESGMPKERFSAEFPKEGPSILRIQQVVRGDSAAYFCASSVYRGVSPDTQYFGPGTRLTVL.

The chain combines TRBV7-8 with TRBJ1-1; maybe TRBD1 (5 bases). Germline-derived CDR1 and CDR2 are SGHVS and FQNEAQ. V was trimmed by 1 base and J by 1 base, leaving 7 bases between them. CDR3 length equals 14 residues. The CDR3 DNA is TGTGCCAGCAGCTTAGTAAGGGGGAACACTGAAGCTTTCTTT. This encodes CASSLVRGNTEAFF.

J is TRBJ1-3 and V is TRBV7-9; TRBD1 aligns across 7 bases. V lost 5 bases and J lost 7; bases outside the gene matches: 11. In germline, CDR1 is SEHNR, CDR2 FQNEAQ (reference sequence). The length of the CDR3 is 15 residues. The CDR3 nucleotides are TGTGCCAGCAGCGCCAGGACAGGCTTAACCAACACCATATATTTT. Translating gives CASSARTGLTNTIYF.

The V gene is TRBV9, the J gene TRBJ2-3, with no clear D. Trimming removed 3 bases from V and 7 bases from J, with 9 bases in between. Germline V gives CDR1 SGDLS, CDR2 YYNGEE. There are 12 residues in the CDR3. CDR3 sequence (DNA): TGTGCCAGCAGCGGCCCGTTGAATACGCAGTATTTT. This translates into CASSGPLNTQYF. The entire variable domain, with the rest obtained from reference TRBV9 and TRBJ2-3, is as follows: DSGVTQTPKHLITATGQRVTLRCSPRSGDLSVYWYQQSLDQGLQFLIQYYNGEERAKGNILERFSAQQFPDLHSELNLSSLELGDSALYFCASSGPLNTQYFGPGTRLTVL.

The chain joins TRBV2 to TRBJ1-6; D might be TRBD1 (6 bases). The V gene lost 6 bases and the J gene lost 11 bases, with 20 bases spanning the gap. This CDR3 has 15 residues. Germline CDR1 reads SNHLY; CDR2 reads FYNNEI. CDR3 nucleotides: TGTGCCAGCAGCCGGACAGTCGGAGAAAAGCCACCCCTCCACTTT. Its translation: CASSRTVGEKPPLHF.

In regard to this clone: One end of the junction does not line up with germline, which may come from a read error. This chain joins TRBV2 and TRBJ1-2; D is unclear. The CDR3 loop spans 17 amino acids. Germline V gives CDR1 SNHLY, CDR2 FYNNEI. The CDR3 is CVSSEADRTASVYGYTF. In nucleotides, the CDR3 is TGTGTCAGCAGTGAGGCAGATAGGACTGCCAGCGTATATGGCTACACCTTC.

The V and J genes are TRBV3-1 (or the pseudogene TRBV3-2) and TRBJ1-5, with D unresolved. Germline loops: CDR1 LGHDT, CDR2 YNNKEL (reference sequence). The ends were cut back, 6 bases at V and 9 bases at J, with 18 bases in the middle. The CDR3 loop spans 14 amino acids. The CDR3 spells CASSQERGLTPQHF. DNA for the CDR3: TGTGCCAGCAGTCAGGAGCGAGGGTTGACGCCCCAGCATTTT.

This rearrangement joins TRBV5-4 to TRBJ1-1; the D is unclear. Germline loops: CDR1 SGHNT, CDR2 YYREEE (reference sequence). Trimming took off 1 base at V and 0 bases at J, with 13 bases between the two ends. The CDR3 consists of 16 residues. The CDR3 DNA sequence: TGTGCCAGCAGCTTGTTAGTAACGGAAATGAACACTGAAGCTTTCTTT. It encodes CASSLLVTEMNTEAFF. The whole variable domain, remainder taken from reference TRBV5-4 and TRBJ1-1, is ETGVTQSPTHLIKTRGQQVTLRCSSQSGHNTVSWYQQALGQGPQFIFQYYREEENGRGNFPPRFSGLQFPNYSSELNVNALELDDSALYLCASSLLVTEMNTEAFFGQGTRLTVV.